In its sample, the clone carrying this T cell receptor (beta chain) was seen a few times. Its antigen remains unknown. PCR employed 60 Vbeta and 13 Jbeta primers. TCRdb keeps only in-frame clones here, not all; method: immunoSEQ multiplex PCR. The sample has some 120,000 clones, about three quarters seen once. This CDR3 is 15 amino acids long. V was trimmed by 5 bases and J by 7 bases, leaving 20 bases between them. Per the germline V gene, CDR1 is MDHEN and CDR2 is SYDVKM. These data are taken from a study of cytomegalovirus exposure and HLA in healthy donors. Overall study context: Earlier work reported some 110 million unique TCR beta sequences from approximately 180 million T cells.

This donor's CMV serostatus is unrecorded. General study results and limits: TCR association rates varied by HLA locus in a later analysis, with DRB1 highest and HLA-C lowest.

This chain joins TRBV28 and TRBJ1-2; a weak D match, TRBD1 (5 bases). The clonotype was recovered from a human donor in good health. Sequencing was performed on PBMCs. CDR3 nucleotides: TGTGCCAGCAGTATAGGGGTACGGGTATCAGGTGGCTACACCTTC. Translated, it gives CASSIGVRVSGGYTF.